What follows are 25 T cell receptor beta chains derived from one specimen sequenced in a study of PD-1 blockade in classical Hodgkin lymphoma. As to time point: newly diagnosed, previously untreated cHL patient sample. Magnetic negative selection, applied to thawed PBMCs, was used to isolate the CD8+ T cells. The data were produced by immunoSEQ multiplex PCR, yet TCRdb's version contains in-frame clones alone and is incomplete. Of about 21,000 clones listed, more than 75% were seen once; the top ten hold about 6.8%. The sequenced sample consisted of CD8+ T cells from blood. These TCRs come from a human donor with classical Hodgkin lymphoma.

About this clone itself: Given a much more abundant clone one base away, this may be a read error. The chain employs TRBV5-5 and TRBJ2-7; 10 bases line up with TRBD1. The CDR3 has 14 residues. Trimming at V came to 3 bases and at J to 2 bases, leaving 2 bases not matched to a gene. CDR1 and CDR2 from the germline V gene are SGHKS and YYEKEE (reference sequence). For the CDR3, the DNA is TGTGCCAGCAGCTCCGGGACAGGGGCCTACGAGCAGTACTTC. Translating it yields CASSSGTGAYEQYF. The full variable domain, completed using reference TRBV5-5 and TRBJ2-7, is DAGVTQSPTHLIKTRGQQVTLRCSPISGHKSVSWYQQVLGQGPQFIFQYYEKEERGRGNFPDRFSARQFPNYSSELNVNALLLGDSALYLCASSSGTGAYEQYFGPGTRLTVT.

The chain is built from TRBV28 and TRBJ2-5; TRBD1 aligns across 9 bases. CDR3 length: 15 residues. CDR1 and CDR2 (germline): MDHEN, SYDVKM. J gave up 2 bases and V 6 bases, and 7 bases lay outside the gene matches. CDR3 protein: CASRPDRGRQETQYF. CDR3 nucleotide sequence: TGTGCCAGCAGGCCGGACAGGGGACGACAAGAGACCCAGTACTTC.

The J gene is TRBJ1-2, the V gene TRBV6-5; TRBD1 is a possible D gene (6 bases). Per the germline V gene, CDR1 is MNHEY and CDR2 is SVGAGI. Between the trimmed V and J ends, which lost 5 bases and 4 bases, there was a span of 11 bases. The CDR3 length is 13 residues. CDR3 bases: TGTGCCAGCAGTGGGGGCTCCTTCTATGGCTACACCTTC. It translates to CASSGGSFYGYTF.

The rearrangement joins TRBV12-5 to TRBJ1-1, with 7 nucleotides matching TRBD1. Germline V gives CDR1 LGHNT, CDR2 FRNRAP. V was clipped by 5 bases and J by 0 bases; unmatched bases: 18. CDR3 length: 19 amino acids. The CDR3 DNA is TGTGCTAGTGGTCTCAGACAGGGAGGGATGGAATGGTTGAACACTGAAGCTTTCTTT. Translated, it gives CASGLRQGGMEWLNTEAFF.

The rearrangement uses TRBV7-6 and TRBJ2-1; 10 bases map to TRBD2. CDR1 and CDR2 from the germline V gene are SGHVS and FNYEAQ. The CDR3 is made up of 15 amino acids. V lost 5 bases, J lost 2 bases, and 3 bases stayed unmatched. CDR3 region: CASSPLAGAYNEQFF. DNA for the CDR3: TGTGCCAGCAGCCCCCTAGCGGGAGCCTACAATGAGCAGTTCTTC.

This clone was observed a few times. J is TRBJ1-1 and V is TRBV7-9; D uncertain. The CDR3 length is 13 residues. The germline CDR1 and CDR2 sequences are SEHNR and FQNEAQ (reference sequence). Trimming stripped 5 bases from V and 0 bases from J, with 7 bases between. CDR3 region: CASSTSMNTEAFF. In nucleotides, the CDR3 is TGTGCCAGCAGCACTAGTATGAACACTGAAGCTTTCTTT.

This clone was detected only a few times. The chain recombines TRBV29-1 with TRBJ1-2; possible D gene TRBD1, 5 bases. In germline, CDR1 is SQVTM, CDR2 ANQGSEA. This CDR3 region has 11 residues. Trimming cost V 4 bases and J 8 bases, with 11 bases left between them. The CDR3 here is CSVGAGIGYTF. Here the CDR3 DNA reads TGCAGCGTTGGAGCAGGGATAGGCTACACCTTC.

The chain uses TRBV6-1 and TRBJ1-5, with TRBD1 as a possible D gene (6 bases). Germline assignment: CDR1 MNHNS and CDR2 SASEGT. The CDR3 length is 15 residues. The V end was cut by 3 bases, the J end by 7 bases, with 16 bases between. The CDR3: CASSEGMWGLQPQHF. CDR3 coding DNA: TGTGCCAGCAGTGAGGGGATGTGGGGGCTACAGCCCCAGCATTTT.

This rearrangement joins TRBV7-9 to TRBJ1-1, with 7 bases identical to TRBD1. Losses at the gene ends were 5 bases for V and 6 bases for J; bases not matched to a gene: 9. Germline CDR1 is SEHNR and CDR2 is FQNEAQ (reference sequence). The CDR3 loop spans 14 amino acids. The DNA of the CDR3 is TGTGCCAGCAGCCCACTACAGGGGACATCTGAAGCTTTCTTT. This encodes CASSPLQGTSEAFF. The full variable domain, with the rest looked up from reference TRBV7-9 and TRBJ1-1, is DTGVSQNPRHKITKRGQNVTFRCDPISEHNRLYWYRQTLGQGPEFLTYFQNEAQLEKSRLLSDRFSAERPKGSFSTLEIQRTEQGDSAMYLCASSPLQGTSEAFFGQGTRLTVV.

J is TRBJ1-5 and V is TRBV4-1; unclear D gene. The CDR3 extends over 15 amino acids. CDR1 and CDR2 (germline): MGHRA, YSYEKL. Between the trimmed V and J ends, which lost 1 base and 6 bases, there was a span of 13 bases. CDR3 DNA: TGCGCCAGCAGCCAAGGGGCACGGGGATTTCAGCCCCAGCATTTT. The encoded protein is CASSQGARGFQPQHF.

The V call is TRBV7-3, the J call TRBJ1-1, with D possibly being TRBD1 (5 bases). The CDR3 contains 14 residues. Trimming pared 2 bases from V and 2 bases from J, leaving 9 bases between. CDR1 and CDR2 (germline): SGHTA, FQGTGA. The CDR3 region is CASSLGGTNTEAFF. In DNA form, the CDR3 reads TGTGCCAGCAGCTTAGGGGGAACAAACACTGAAGCTTTCTTT. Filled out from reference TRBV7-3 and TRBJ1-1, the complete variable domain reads GAGVSQTPSNKVTEKGKYVELRCDPISGHTALYWYRQSLGQGPEFLIYFQGTGAADDSGLPNDRFFAVRPEGSVSTLKIQRTERGDSAVYLCASSLGGTNTEAFFGQGTRLTVV.

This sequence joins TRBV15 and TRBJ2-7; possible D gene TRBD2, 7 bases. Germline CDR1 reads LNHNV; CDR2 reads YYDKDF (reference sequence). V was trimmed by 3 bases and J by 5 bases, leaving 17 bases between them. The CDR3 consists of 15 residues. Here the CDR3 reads CATSSKRQGRDEQYF. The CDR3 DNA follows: TGTGCCACCAGCAGTAAGCGGCAGGGGAGGGACGAGCAGTACTTC.

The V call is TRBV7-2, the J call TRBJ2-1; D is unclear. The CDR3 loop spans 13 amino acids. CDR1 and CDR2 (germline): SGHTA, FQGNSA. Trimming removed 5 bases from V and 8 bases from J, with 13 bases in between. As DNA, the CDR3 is TGTGCCAGCAGCCCAGGTTCGGTATATGAGCAGTTCTTC. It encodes CASSPGSVYEQFF.

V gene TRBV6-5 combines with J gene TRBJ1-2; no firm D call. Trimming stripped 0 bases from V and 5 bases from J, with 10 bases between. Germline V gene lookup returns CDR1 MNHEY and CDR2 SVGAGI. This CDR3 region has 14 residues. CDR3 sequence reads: CASSYSNLLYGYTF. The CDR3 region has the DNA TGTGCCAGCAGTTACTCGAACCTTCTGTATGGCTACACCTTC.

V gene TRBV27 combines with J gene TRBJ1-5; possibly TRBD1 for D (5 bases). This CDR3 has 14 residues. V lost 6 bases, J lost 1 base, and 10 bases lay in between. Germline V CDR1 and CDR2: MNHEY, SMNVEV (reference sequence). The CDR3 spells CASSGARSNQPQHF. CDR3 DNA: TGTGCCAGCAGCGGGGCCAGGAGCAATCAGCCCCAGCATTTT.

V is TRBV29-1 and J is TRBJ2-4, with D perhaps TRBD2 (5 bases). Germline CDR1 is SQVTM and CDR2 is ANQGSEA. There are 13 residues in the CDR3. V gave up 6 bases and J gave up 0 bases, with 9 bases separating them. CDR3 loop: CSVFGLAKNIQYF. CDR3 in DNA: TGCAGCGTATTCGGACTAGCCAAAAACATTCAGTACTTC. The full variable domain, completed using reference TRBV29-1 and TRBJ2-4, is SAVISQKPSRDICQRGTSLTIQCQVDSQVTMMFWYRQQPGQSLTLIATANQGSEATYESGFVIDKFPISRPNLTFSTLTVSNMSPEDSSIYLCSVFGLAKNIQYFGAGTRLSVL.

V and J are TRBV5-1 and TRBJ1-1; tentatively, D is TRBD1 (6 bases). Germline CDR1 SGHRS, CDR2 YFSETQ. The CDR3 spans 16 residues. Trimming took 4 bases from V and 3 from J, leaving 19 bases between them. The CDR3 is CASSIGQYGLDTEAFF. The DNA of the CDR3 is TGCGCCAGCAGCATTGGACAGTATGGCCTCGACACTGAAGCTTTCTTT. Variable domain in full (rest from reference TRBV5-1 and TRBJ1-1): KAGVTQTPRYLIKTRGQQVTLSCSPISGHRSVSWYQQTPGQGLQFLFEYFSETQRNKGNFPGRFSGRQFSNSRSEMNVSTLELGDSALYLCASSIGQYGLDTEAFFGQGTRLTVV.

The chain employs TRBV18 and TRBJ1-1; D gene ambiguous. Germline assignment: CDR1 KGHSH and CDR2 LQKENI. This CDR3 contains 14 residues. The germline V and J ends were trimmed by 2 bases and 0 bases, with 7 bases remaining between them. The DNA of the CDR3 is TGTGCCAGCTCACCATTAGGAATGAACACTGAAGCTTTCTTT. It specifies CASSPLGMNTEAFF.

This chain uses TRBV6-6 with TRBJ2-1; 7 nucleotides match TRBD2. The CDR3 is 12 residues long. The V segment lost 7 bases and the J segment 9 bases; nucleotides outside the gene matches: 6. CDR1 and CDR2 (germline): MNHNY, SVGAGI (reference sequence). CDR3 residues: CASTNGGSEQFF. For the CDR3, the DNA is TGTGCCAGCACCAACGGGGGGAGTGAGCAGTTCTTC.

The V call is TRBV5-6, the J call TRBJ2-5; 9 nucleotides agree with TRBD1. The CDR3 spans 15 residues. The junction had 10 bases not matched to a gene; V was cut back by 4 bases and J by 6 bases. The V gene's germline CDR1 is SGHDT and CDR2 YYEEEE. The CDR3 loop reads CASSPRRTGVKTQYF. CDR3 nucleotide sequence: TGTGCCAGCAGCCCGAGGCGGACAGGGGTGAAGACCCAGTACTTC.

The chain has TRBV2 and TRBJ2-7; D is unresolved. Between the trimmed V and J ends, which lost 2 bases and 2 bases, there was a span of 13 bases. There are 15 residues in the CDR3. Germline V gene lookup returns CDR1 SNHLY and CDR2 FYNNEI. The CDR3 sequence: CASSEPNWSTYEQYF. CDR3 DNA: TGTGCCAGCAGTGAACCAAACTGGTCCACCTACGAGCAGTACTTC.

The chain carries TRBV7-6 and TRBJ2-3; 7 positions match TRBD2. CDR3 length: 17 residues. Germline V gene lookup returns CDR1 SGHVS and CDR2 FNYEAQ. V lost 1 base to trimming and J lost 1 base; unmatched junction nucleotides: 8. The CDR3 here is CASSLEGPRERTDTQYF. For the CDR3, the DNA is TGTGCCAGCAGCTTAGAGGGGCCGCGGGAGCGCACAGATACGCAGTATTTT.

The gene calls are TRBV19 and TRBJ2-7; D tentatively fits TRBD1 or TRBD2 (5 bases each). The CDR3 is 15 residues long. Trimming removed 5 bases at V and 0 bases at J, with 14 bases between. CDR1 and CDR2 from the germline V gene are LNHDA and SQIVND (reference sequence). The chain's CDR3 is CASSLGPRSSYEQYF. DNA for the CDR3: TGTGCCAGTAGTTTGGGACCGCGCAGCTCCTACGAGCAGTACTTC.

The CDR3 nucleotides read TGCAGCGTTGAACGGGGGCGAGGAGATACGCAGTATTTT. Translation: CSVERGRGDTQYF. This chain uses TRBV29-1 with TRBJ2-3; D is perhaps TRBD1 or TRBD2 (6 bases each). Germline V gene sequence: CDR1 SQVTM, CDR2 ANQGSEA. V was cut by 2 bases and J by 5 bases, with 11 bases left in between. This CDR3 is 13 amino acids long.

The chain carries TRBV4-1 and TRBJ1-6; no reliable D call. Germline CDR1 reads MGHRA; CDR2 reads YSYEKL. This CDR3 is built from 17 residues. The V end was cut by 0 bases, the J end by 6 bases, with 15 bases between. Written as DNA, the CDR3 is TGCGCCAGCAGCCAAGATGGTTATCCGGAACCTAATTCACCCCTCCACTTT. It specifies CASSQDGYPEPNSPLHF.